This T cell receptor (beta chain) was sequenced during a study of T cell changes during pregnancy in multiple sclerosis (dated by TCRdb to the late 2010s). As for the study more broadly: Changes in the T cell repertoire over the course of pregnancy were examined in this study in women with multiple sclerosis.

Details on this clone: No cognate antigen has been identified for it. Per-base quality was not reported, and no clone a single base away is much larger than it.

From the cysteine through the phenylalanine, the CDR3 covers 15 amino acids. CDR3 DNA is the only sequence kept; it has 45 bases, read in frame from the first base. At the junction V is shortened by 6 bases and J by 4 bases; bases outside the gene matches: 6. According to the germline V gene, CDR1 reads MDHEN and CDR2 reads SYDVKM. The library was made by the immunoSEQ multiplex PCR assay. In TCRdb, the immuneACCESS table is reduced to in-frame sequences with V and J assigned. These tables do not hold every clone; where another copy was compared, an unresolved V gene accounts for under half, and the others remain unexplained. In all, the sample holds around 73,000 clones, and roughly 92% of those were seen once. The ten largest clones capture 2.5% to 3.5% of the sample.

Sequenced here: peripheral blood, sampled in the third trimester of pregnancy. The V and J segments used are TRBV28 and TRBJ2-2; 9 bases in the junction line up with TRBD1. The clonotype originates from a female donor in good health, enrolled as a control in a pregnancy study. The CDR3 region has the sequence CASRLQGARTGELFF. The sequenced DNA is TGTGCCAGCAGGTTACAGGGGGCGCGCACCGGGGAGCTGTTTTTT.